Reported below is one T cell receptor (beta chain). The repertoire was sequenced with immunoSEQ multiplex PCR; TCRdb's copy has only in-frame clones and lacks some. The sample lists tens of thousands of clones, 60% to 80% occurring once. The record originates from a study of radiotherapy plus CTLA-4 blockade in lung cancer. The ends were cut back, 7 bases at V and 4 bases at J, with 14 bases in the middle. The CDR3 runs to 14 residues. Per germline, CDR1 MNHNS and CDR2 SASEGT. This TCR was recovered from a human donor with non-small cell lung cancer who had stable disease on radiotherapy plus ipilimumab. This rearrangement joins TRBV6-1 to TRBJ1-5, with D maybe TRBD1 (6 bases). Sequencing was performed on peripheral blood, taken from a patient treated with radiotherapy plus ipilimumab. The CDR3 sequence is CASKGVTGNQPQHF. The CDR3 DNA is TGTGCCAGCAAGGGGGTCACGGGGAATCAGCCCCAGCATTTT.